Listed below are T cell receptor beta chains from one sample, sequenced in a study of blood T cell repertoires in COVID-19. Sequencing used immunoSEQ multiplex PCR; TCRdb keeps in-frame clones, though not all of them. Of about 190,000 clones listed, 80% are singletons. The sequenced sample consisted of peripheral blood. The receptor source for this set is a man aged 60 to 69 with acute or convalescent COVID-19. The CDR3 runs from the conserved cysteine through the conserved F or W. The order of the fields is J gene, clone size, V gene, D gene, CDR3 protein, CDR3 DNA. D genes are given only for firm matches. Size values are once, few and many counts, or a class for expanded clones, and some rows have none.

TRBJ2-7,NA,TRBV19,TRBD1,CASRAIGGVDEQYF,TGTGCCAGTAGGGCAATAGGGGGCGTCGACGAGCAGTACTTC
TRBJ2-4,NA,TRBV5-4,TRBD1,CASSLAGTAHIQYF,TGTGCCAGCAGCTTGGCCGGGACAGCACACATTCAGTACTTC
TRBJ2-1,NA,TRBV7-8,NA,CASSPIFFSGKAQFF,TGTGCCAGCAGCCCCATTTTTTTTTCGGGGAAAGCGCAGTTCTTC
TRBJ2-1,NA,TRBV19,NA,CASSEQGTSYNEQFF,TGTGCCAGTAGTGAACAGGGGACTTCCTACAATGAGCAGTTCTTC
TRBJ2-7,NA,TRBV4-1,TRBD2,CASSQVSASGSYEQYF,TGCGCCAGCAGCCAAGTTTCGGCTAGCGGGAGCTACGAGCAGTACTTC
TRBJ2-3,NA,TRBV7-9,NA,CASSSPSTDTQYF,TGTGCCAGCAGCTCCCCTAGCACAGATACGCAGTATTTT
TRBJ1-1,NA,TRBV7-3,TRBD1,CASSLGTGVTEAFF,TGTGCCAGCAGCTTAGGGACAGGGGTGACTGAAGCTTTCTTT
TRBJ2-1,NA,TRBV3-1/TRBV3-2,TRBD1,CASSQDSLWDRGPEQFF,TGTGCCAGCAGCCAAGATAGTTTGTGGGACAGGGGGCCTGAGCAGTTCTTC
TRBJ2-4,NA,TRBV3-1/TRBV3-2,TRBD1,CASSQVGTGPGNIQYF,TGTGCCAGCAGCCAAGTGGGGACAGGGCCAGGAAACATTCAGTACTTC
TRBJ1-1,NA,TRBV7-3,NA,CASSLTEGSMMLF,TGTGCCAGCAGCTTAACCGAGGGCAGTATGATGCTCTTT
TRBJ2-1,NA,TRBV5-6,TRBD2,CASSLGTSGRYEQFF,TGTGCCAGCAGCCTGGGGACTAGCGGGAGATATGAGCAGTTCTTC
TRBJ1-2,NA,TRBV6-5,NA,CASRQVYYGYTF,TGTGCCAGCAGGCAGGTGTACTATGGCTACACCTTC
TRBJ2-1,NA,TRBV29-1,TRBD2,CSVDTRTRFRNEQFF,TGCAGCGTTGATACACGGACTAGGTTTAGGAATGAGCAGTTCTTC
TRBJ1-1,NA,TRBV10-3,TRBD1,CAISTDREGNAFF,TGTGCCATCAGTACAGACAGGGAAGGAAACGCTTTCTTT
TRBJ1-4,NA,TRBV9,NA,CASSPGNEKLFF,TGTGCCAGCAGCCCGGGGAACGAAAAACTGTTTTTT
TRBJ1-2,many,TRBV4-1,TRBD1,CASSQGVGQLPWTF,TGCGCCAGCAGCCAAGGAGTGGGACAGCTACCTTGGACCTTC
TRBJ1-5,NA,TRBV19,TRBD1,CASSIEGQGFQPQHF,TGTGCCAGTAGTATTGAGGGACAGGGGTTTCAGCCCCAGCATTTT
TRBJ2-4,NA,TRBV5-5,NA,CASSLTGSKNIQYF,TGTGCCAGCAGCTTAACAGGGTCAAAAAACATTCAGTACTTC
TRBJ1-3,NA,TRBV5-1,NA,CASSLEAGAGNTIYF,TGCGCCAGCAGCTTGGAGGCAGGGGCTGGAAACACCATATATTTT
TRBJ1-5,NA,TRBV10-3,NA,CAISESPYQPQHF,TGTGCCATCAGTGAGTCCCCCTATCAGCCCCAGCATTTT
TRBJ2-7,NA,TRBV12-3/TRBV12-4,NA,CASSPEWGEEQYF,TGTGCCAGCAGTCCCGAATGGGGGGAAGAGCAGTACTTC
TRBJ1-5,NA,TRBV3-1/TRBV3-2,TRBD1,CASSQDRGRRGNQPQHF,TGTGCCAGCAGCCAGGACAGGGGGCGCCGGGGCAATCAGCCCCAGCATTTT